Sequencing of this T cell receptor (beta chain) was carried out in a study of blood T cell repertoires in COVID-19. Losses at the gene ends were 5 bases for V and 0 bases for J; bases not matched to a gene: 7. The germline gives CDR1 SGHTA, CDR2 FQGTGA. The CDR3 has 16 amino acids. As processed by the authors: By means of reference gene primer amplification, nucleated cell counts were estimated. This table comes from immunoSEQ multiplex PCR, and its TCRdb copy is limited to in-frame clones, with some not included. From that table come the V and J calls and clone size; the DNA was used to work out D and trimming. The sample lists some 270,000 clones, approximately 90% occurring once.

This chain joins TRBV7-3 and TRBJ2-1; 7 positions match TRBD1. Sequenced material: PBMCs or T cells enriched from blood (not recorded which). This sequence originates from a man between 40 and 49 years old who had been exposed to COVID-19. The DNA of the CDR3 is TGTGCCAGCAGCACCATGACAGGGAGCTCCTACAATGAGCAGTTCTTC. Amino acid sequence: CASSTMTGSSYNEQFF.